These T cell receptor beta chains were read from a single sample in a study of blood T cells in healthy people across ages. TCRdb ran MiXCR on the 5' RACE reads and lists one entry per CDR3 protein. The sample carries 780,000 or so distinct CDR3 sequences, roughly 53% recorded once. The sample was blood. The receptors shown here come from a man older than 75 in good health. Each CDR3 is given with its conserved first and last residue. The D gene is left open where the match is weak. Only some rows state a clone size, as once, few, many or a class for expanded clones.

J | D | size | V | CDR3 | DNA
TRBJ2-7 | - | - | TRBV28 | CASRFRRTVYEQYF | TGTGCCAGCAGGTTTCGCAGGACCGTCTACGAGCAGTACTTC
TRBJ2-7 | - | - | TRBV20-1 | CSALKTGQLYEQYF | TGCAGTGCCCTCAAAACAGGGCAGCTCTACGAGCAGTACTTC
TRBJ1-2 | - | few | TRBV4-2 | CASSQEGGRDYGYTF | TGTGCCAGCAGCCAAGAAGGGGGGCGCGATTATGGCTACACCTTC
TRBJ2-7 | - | few | TRBV7-6 | CASSPASGYAKQYF | TGTGCCAGCAGCCCGGCCAGCGGCTACGCCAAGCAGTACTTC
TRBJ2-1 | - | few | TRBV29-1 | CSVWTASYNEQFF | TGCAGCGTTTGGACCGCCTCCTACAATGAGCAGTTCTTC
TRBJ2-3 | TRBD2 | - | TRBV5-1 | CASDSGSGRDAYF | TGCGCCAGCGATAGCGGGAGTGGCAGAGACGCGTATTTT
TRBJ2-1 | - | - | TRBV20-1 | CSAHDRLGNEQFF | TGCAGTGCACACGACAGGCTTGGCAATGAGCAGTTCTTC
TRBJ2-1 | - | - | TRBV29-1 | CSVLRVYEQFF | TGCAGCGTTCTGCGAGTATATGAGCAGTTCTTC
TRBJ2-5 | TRBD1 | - | TRBV12-3/TRBV12-4 | CASSPGQAFQETQYF | TGTGCCAGCAGTCCGGGACAGGCCTTTCAAGAGACCCAGTACTTC
TRBJ2-3 | - | once | TRBV20-1 | CSTSSPSSPQSTQYF | TGCAGTACTAGTTCGCCTAGCAGTCCACAGAGTACGCAGTATTTT
TRBJ1-4 | - | - | TRBV2 | CASGESNEKLFF | TGTGCCAGCGGCGAGAGTAATGAAAAACTGTTTTTT
TRBJ1-2 | TRBD1 | - | TRBV7-2 | CACRQPGGARGYTF | TGTGCCTGCAGACAGCCAGGGGGCGCTCGAGGCTACACCTTC
TRBJ2-7 | - | many | TRBV2 | CASSEGPRPQYF | TGTGCCAGCAGTGAAGGCCCTAGGCCTCAGTACTTC
TRBJ2-3 | TRBD2 | - | TRBV2 | CASKRLAGGRGTDTQYF | TGTGCCAGCAAGCGGCTAGCGGGAGGGAGGGGCACAGATACGCAATATTTT
TRBJ2-7 | TRBD2 | - | TRBV6-6 | CASSYSTSGSFTYEQYF | TGTGCCAGCAGTTACTCCACTAGCGGGAGTTTTACTTACGAGCAGTACTTC
TRBJ1-2 | TRBD1 | once | TRBV29-1 | CSVVTGEGGYTF | TGCAGCGTTGTTACAGGGGAGGGTGGCTACACCTTC
TRBJ2-7 | TRBD1 | many | TRBV29-1 | CSARGGQGGYDYEQYF | TGCAGCGCCCGAGGGGGACAGGGAGGCTACGACTACGAGCAGTACTTC
TRBJ2-3 | - | - | TRBV20-1 | CSASSLGRYAYF | TGCAGTGCTTCCTCACTGGGCAGATACGCGTATTTT
TRBJ2-7 | - | many | TRBV28 | CASMDSYEQYF | TGTGCCAGTATGGACTCCTACGAGCAGTACTTC
TRBJ1-2 | - | - | TRBV21-1 | CASNSPGQDYGYTF | TGTGCCAGCAACAGCCCCGGACAGGACTATGGCTACACCTTC
TRBJ2-1 | TRBD2 | once | TRBV3-1 | CASMTHVASGNNEQFF | TGTGCCAGCATGACGCACGTTGCTAGCGGAAACAATGAGCAGTTCTTC
TRBJ2-1 | - | few | TRBV9 | CASSVVQPNQFF | TGTGCCAGCAGCGTAGTTCAGCCCAACCAGTTCTTC
TRBJ2-7 | - | - | TRBV7-6 | CASSPRGAGSGGNEQYF | TGTGCCAGCAGCCCGCGAGGCGCGGGATCCGGTGGGAACGAGCAGTACTTC
TRBJ2-3 | - | - | TRBV11-2 | CASSLGQRSTLAHTDTQYF | TGTGCCAGCAGCTTAGGACAGCGAAGTACCCTCGCTCACACAGATACGCAGTATTTT
TRBJ2-5 | - | - | TRBV14 | CASSQEVGRGETQYF | TGTGCCAGCAGCCAAGAGGTTGGGCGAGGGGAGACCCAGTACTTC
TRBJ2-2 | TRBD2 | - | TRBV2 | CASSGGLAGGYTGELFF | TGTGCCAGCAGTGGGGGACTAGCGGGAGGGTACACCGGGGAGCTGTTTTTT
TRBJ2-1 | TRBD2 | - | TRBV6-6 | CAIGSGRPDNEQFF | TGTGCCATAGGAAGCGGGAGGCCCGACAATGAGCAGTTCTTC
TRBJ2-5 | - | - | TRBV6-5 | CASSYSRQGGQETQYF | TGTGCCAGCAGTTACTCACGGCAGGGGGGACAAGAGACCCAGTACTTC
TRBJ2-3 | - | - | TRBV6-5 | CAGSSTDLRKMSPDTQYF | TGTGCCGGCAGTTCTACGGACCTGAGGAAAATGTCGCCAGATACGCAGTATTTT
TRBJ2-5 | - | few | TRBV29-1 | CSAHRGGNQETQYF | TGCAGCGCCCACAGGGGGGGAAACCAAGAGACCCAGTACTTC
TRBJ2-7 | - | - | TRBV25-1 | CASSPRGRGVLDYEQYF | TGTGCCAGCAGCCCCAGGGGCAGGGGGGTATTGGACTACGAGCAGTACTTC
TRBJ1-5 | TRBD1 | - | TRBV25-1 | CASSEGTGGGQPQHF | TGTGCCAGCAGTGAGGGGACAGGGGGTGGTCAGCCCCAGCATTTT
TRBJ2-1 | - | - | TRBV29-1 | CSVAGTQAGTQFF | TGCAGCGTTGCCGGGACGCAAGCCGGGACCCAGTTCTTC
TRBJ2-7 | TRBD2 | - | TRBV28 | CASSWSGFSGIYSYEQYF | TGTGCCAGCAGTTGGTCCGGGTTCAGCGGGATCTACTCCTACGAGCAGTACTTC
TRBJ2-7 | - | - | TRBV27 | CASSQARNGEQYF | TGTGCCAGCAGTCAAGCTAGGAACGGGGAGCAGTACTTC
TRBJ1-1 | - | - | TRBV25-1 | CASSEPVNTEAFF | TGTGCCAGCAGTGAGCCAGTGAACACTGAAGCTTTCTTT
TRBJ2-1 | TRBD2 | - | TRBV9 | CASSPRLAGVNNEQFF | TGTGCCAGCAGCCCAAGACTAGCGGGAGTCAACAATGAGCAGTTCTTC
TRBJ2-7 | TRBD2 | few | TRBV5-1 | CASSLTGLAGDEQYF | TGCGCCAGCAGCTTAACGGGACTAGCGGGAGACGAGCAGTACTTC
TRBJ2-7 | - | - | TRBV4-1 | CASSQGMGPSYEQYF | TGCGCCAGCAGCCAAGGCATGGGACCTTCCTACGAGCAGTACTTC
TRBJ2-5 | - | few | TRBV12-3/TRBV12-4 | CASTQYTDRRETQYF | TGTGCCAGCACCCAATATACGGACCGCCGGGAGACCCAGTACTTC
TRBJ2-7 | TRBD1 | - | TRBV25-1 | CASRTGTGLYYEQYF | TGTGCCAGCAGGACCGGGACAGGGCTTTATTACGAGCAGTACTTC
TRBJ2-1 | TRBD2 | - | TRBV20-1 | CSATNLAETNNEQFF | TGCAGTGCCACCAATCTAGCGGAGACAAACAATGAGCAGTTCTTC
TRBJ2-1 | TRBD1 | once | TRBV7-6 | CASSYTRGRDNEQFF | TGTGCCAGCAGTTACACCAGGGGGCGCGACAATGAGCAGTTCTTC
TRBJ2-6 | - | few | TRBV21-1 | CASSKGGDAGANVLTF | TGTGCCAGCAGCAAAGGAGGGGATGCTGGGGCCAACGTCCTGACTTTC
TRBJ2-3 | - | few | TRBV24-1 | CATSVSGATDTQYF | TGTGCCACCAGTGTATCGGGGGCCACTGATACGCAGTATTTT